This T cell receptor (beta chain) was captured by sequencing in a study of shared T cell receptors in the human thymus. Germline CDR1 is MDHEN and CDR2 is SYDVKM. J lost 2 bases, V lost 5 bases, and 2 bases had no gene match. The length of the CDR3 is 14 residues. Here immunoSEQ multiplex PCR was the method, and the copy in TCRdb shows in-frame clones only, minus some. This sample has 540,000 or so clones; about four fifths occur once, and the top ten carry less than 0.015%. These data were also filed under a second study, of human thymus T cells. From that second work: Reports from related research described highly overlapping thymic repertoires among unrelated individuals.

The genes are TRBV28 and TRBJ2-7, with 11 positions matching TRBD2. The sample comprised thymocytes. The sequence was obtained from a boy under two years old with a congenital heart defect. This chain's CDR3 is CASSTSGRTYEQYF. DNA for the CDR3: TGTGCCAGCAGTACTAGCGGGAGAACCTACGAGCAGTACTTC.